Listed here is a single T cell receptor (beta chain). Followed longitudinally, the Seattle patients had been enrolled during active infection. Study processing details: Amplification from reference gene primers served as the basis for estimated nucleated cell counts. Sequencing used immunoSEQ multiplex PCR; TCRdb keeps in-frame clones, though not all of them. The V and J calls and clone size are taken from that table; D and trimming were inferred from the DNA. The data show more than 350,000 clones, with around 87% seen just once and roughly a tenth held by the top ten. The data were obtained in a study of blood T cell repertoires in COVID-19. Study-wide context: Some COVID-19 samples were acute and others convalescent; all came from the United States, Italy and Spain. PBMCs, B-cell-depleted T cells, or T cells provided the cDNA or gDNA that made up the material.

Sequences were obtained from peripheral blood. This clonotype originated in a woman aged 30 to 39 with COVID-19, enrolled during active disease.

CDR3 region: CASSLSLKGESAYGYTF. The DNA of the CDR3 is TGTGCCAGCAGCTTATCCCTCAAGGGGGAATCTGCCTATGGCTACACCTTC. The J gene is TRBJ1-2, the V gene TRBV7-9; D possibly corresponds to TRBD1 (6 bases). The V gene lost 2 bases and the J gene lost 4 bases, with 20 bases spanning the gap. The germline V gene has CDR1 SEHNR and CDR2 FQNEAQ (reference sequence). The CDR3 sequence is 17 residues long.